This record concerns one T cell receptor beta chain sequence. What it recognizes is unknown. Gene names refer to mouse genes. The CDR3 goes on 1 residue after the read ends, and that part is filled in from the germline J gene. Germline values: CDR1 NSHNY, CDR2 SYGAGN. V was pared by 1 base and J by 0 bases, with 8 bases between. The CDR3 runs 15 residues. This sample was included in a study of tissue T cells after allogeneic stem cell transplantation. Study-wide findings and caveats: Across patients, clones rarely overlapped, yet motif clusters were shared tissue-specifically. In patients and mice, blood and spleen missed much of tissue repertoire. This small cohort was clinically heterogeneous, and sampling depth was a limitation.

Produced via immunoSEQ multiplex PCR; TCRdb's table is partial and in-frame only. Of some 47,000 clones in the sample, approximately 70% were seen once. Input material: sorted cells pooled from one or two spleens. The chain links TRBV13-1 to TRBJ1-3; D gene uncertain. This TCR derives from a pool of C57BL/6 mice in good health. The CDR3 region is CASSDNRNSGNTLYF. The part of the CDR3 DNA that was read is TGTGCCAGCAGTGATAACAGAAATTCTGGAAATACGCTCTAT.